Presented here are 22 T cell receptor beta chains from one specimen sequenced in a study of shared clonotypes between healthy human individuals. Repertoires were generated with immunoSEQ multiplex PCR, while TCRdb's copy carries only in-frame clones and drops some. The top ten clones hold around 13% of a sample with hundreds of thousands of clones, around 77% of them seen once. Material: PBMCs. These receptors all stem from a woman aged 40 to 50 in good health. Some clones in this sample may be carry-over from other donors' samples.

Concerning this clone: Other DNA sequences in this specimen translate into the identical CDR3. The CDR3 DNA reads TGTGCCAGCAGCTTGGGACTACAAGAGACCCAGTACTTC. Its protein product is CASSLGLQETQYF. The chain uses TRBV11-2 and TRBJ2-5, with TRBD2 identical over 7 bases. From germline, CDR1 is SGHAT and CDR2 FQNNGV. This CDR3 has 13 amino acids. The V gene end was trimmed by 3 bases and the J gene end by 2 bases; junction bases not matched to a gene: 0.

This chain joins TRBV7-2 and TRBJ2-7, with D tentatively TRBD2 (6 bases). The V end was cut by 0 bases, the J end by 3 bases, with 12 bases between. This CDR3 region has 15 residues. CDR1 is SGHTA and CDR2 is FQGNSA in the germline V gene. As DNA, the CDR3 is TGTGCCAGCAGCTTAGCTTACGGGAGTATCTACGAGCAGTACTTC. This sequence encodes CASSLAYGSIYEQYF. Filled out from reference TRBV7-2 and TRBJ2-7, the complete variable domain reads GAGVSQSPSNKVTEKGKDVELRCDPISGHTALYWYRQSLGQGLEFLIYFQGNSAPDKSGLPSDRFSAERTGGSVSTLTIQRTQQEDSAVYLCASSLAYGSIYEQYFGPGTRLTVT.

CDR3: CASSLTTDDIQYF. CDR3 coding DNA: TGCGCCAGCAGCCTCACGACAGACGACATTCAGTACTTC. The chain links TRBV5-1 to TRBJ2-4; maybe TRBD1 (5 bases). Looked up from germline, CDR1 is SGHRS and CDR2 is YFSETQ. V lost 4 bases, J lost 8 bases, and 13 bases lay in between. The CDR3 contains 13 residues. Drawing the rest from reference TRBV5-1 and TRBJ2-4, the complete variable domain is KAGVTQTPRYLIKTRGQQVTLSCSPISGHRSVSWYQQTPGQGLQFLFEYFSETQRNKGNFPGRFSGRQFSNSRSEMNVSTLELGDSALYLCASSLTTDDIQYFGAGTRLSVL.

In regard to this clone: It may be a read error: a sequence one base away is much more abundant. The same CDR3 also results from other DNA sequences found in this sample. V gene TRBV29-1 combines with J gene TRBJ1-2; 9 bases are shared with TRBD1. The CDR3 has 14 amino acids. Germline V gives CDR1 SQVTM, CDR2 ANQGSEA. The CDR3 nucleotides are TGCAGTGTGACCACAGGGGGCCTGGACTATGGCTACACCTTC. Amino acids: CSVTTGGLDYGYTF.

V and J are TRBV5-8 and TRBJ2-1; D not resolved. CDR3 length: 13 amino acids. V lost 0 bases and J 3 bases, leaving 4 bases between the germline ends. Germline V CDR1 and CDR2: SGHTS, YDEGEE. As DNA, the CDR3 is TGTGCCAGCAGCTTGGCACTCTACAATGAGCAGTTCTTC. This sequence encodes CASSLALYNEQFF. The full variable domain, its missing parts supplied by reference TRBV5-8 and TRBJ2-1, is EAGVTQSPTHLIKTRGQQATLRCSPISGHTSVYWYQQALGLGLQFLLWYDEGEERNRGNFPPRFSGRQFPNYSSELNVNALELEDSALYLCASSLALYNEQFFGPGTRLTVL.

This chain uses TRBV7-9 with TRBJ1-1; 8 nucleotides agree with TRBD1. After removal of 5 bases from V and 4 bases from J, the junction contained 6 bases not matched to a gene. The CDR3 consists of 14 residues. Germline V gives CDR1 SEHNR, CDR2 FQNEAQ (reference sequence). In DNA form, the CDR3 reads TGTGCCAGCAGCCGACAGGGGACGAGCACTGAAGCTTTCTTT. This translates into CASSRQGTSTEAFF.

V is TRBV5-8 and J is TRBJ1-2; 10 nucleotides match TRBD1. V shed 2 bases, J shed 7 bases, and the junction held 11 bases outside the gene matches. Germline CDR1 is SGHTS and CDR2 is YDEGEE. The CDR3 loop spans 16 amino acids. The CDR3 protein is CASSFSWTGGDGGYTF. The DNA of the CDR3 is TGTGCCAGCAGCTTTTCTTGGACAGGGGGTGACGGTGGCTACACCTTC.

The genes are TRBV7-8 and TRBJ2-2; 9 bases fit TRBD1. J was trimmed by 3 bases and V by 5 bases; bases with no gene match: 13. This CDR3 is built from 18 residues. Germline V gene sequence: CDR1 SGHVS, CDR2 FQNEAQ. CDR3 protein: CASSQRRWDRVYTGELFF. The CDR3 DNA reads as TGTGCCAGCAGCCAGAGGAGGTGGGACAGGGTGTACACCGGGGAGCTGTTTTTT. Full variable domain (outside the CDR3, taken from reference TRBV7-8 and TRBJ2-2): GAGVSQSPRYKVAKRGQDVALRCDPISGHVSLFWYQQALGQGPEFLTYFQNEAQLDKSGLPSDRFFAERPEGSVSTLKIQRTQQEDSAVYLCASSQRRWDRVYTGELFFGEGSRLTVL.

This chain connects TRBV7-2 to TRBJ2-1; D might be TRBD1 (6 bases). Per the germline V gene, CDR1 is SGHTA and CDR2 is FQGNSA. V was clipped by 5 bases and J by 3 bases, with 14 bases between them. This CDR3 comprises 15 residues. CDR3 region: CASSPSQGNYNEQFF. In DNA form, the CDR3 reads TGTGCCAGCAGCCCGTCCCAGGGGAACTACAATGAGCAGTTCTTC.

This clone was seen repeatedly, ten times or more. The chain is built from TRBV6-5 and TRBJ2-3; 8 positions agree with TRBD2. V was pared by 6 bases and J by 6 bases, with 11 bases of the junction left unmatched. The CDR3 spans 15 residues. The germline V gene encodes CDR1 MNHEY and CDR2 SVGAGI. CDR3 DNA: TGTGCCAGCAGCCCTGTGACAGGCGGGAGGGATACGCAGTATTTT. This encodes CASSPVTGGRDTQYF.

This chain connects TRBV19 to TRBJ2-5; 10 nucleotides align to TRBD1. Trimming at V came to 5 bases and at J to 9 bases, leaving 15 bases not matched to a gene. The CDR3 is 16 residues long. Germline loops: CDR1 LNHDA, CDR2 SQIVND (reference sequence). The CDR3 DNA reads TGTGCCAGTAGTCCAGAACCGGGACAGGGGATGGGTGCCCAGTACTTC. Its translation is CASSPEPGQGMGAQYF. The full variable domain, with the rest looked up from reference TRBV19 and TRBJ2-5, is DGGITQSPKYLFRKEGQNVTLSCEQNLNHDAMYWYRQDPGQGLRLIYYSQIVNDFQKGDIAEGYSVSREKKESFPLTVTSAQKNPTAFYLCASSPEPGQGMGAQYFGPGTRLLVL.

The chain links TRBV7-9 to TRBJ1-5; D might be TRBD1 (5 bases). There are 16 residues in the CDR3. The germline V gene encodes CDR1 SEHNR and CDR2 FQNEAQ (reference sequence). Between the trimmed V and J ends, which lost 1 base and 4 bases, there was a span of 14 bases. DNA for the CDR3: TGTGCCAGCAGCTTAGGGGACTTGGGGTTTAATCAGCCCCAGCATTTT. Protein: CASSLGDLGFNQPQHF. Using reference TRBV7-9 and TRBJ1-5 for the parts outside the CDR3, the full variable domain is DTGVSQNPRHKITKRGQNVTFRCDPISEHNRLYWYRQTLGQGPEFLTYFQNEAQLEKSRLLSDRFSAERPKGSFSTLEIQRTEQGDSAMYLCASSLGDLGFNQPQHFGDGTRLSIL.

The sample holds a few counts of this clone. The chain recombines TRBV11-2 with TRBJ2-3; 7 bases agree with TRBD2. Unmatched junction bases numbered 10, after V lost 4 bases and J lost 6 bases. Germline values: CDR1 SGHAT, CDR2 FQNNGV. CDR3 size: 15 residues. The CDR3 loop reads CASSWQRAGADTQYF. Written as DNA, the CDR3 is TGTGCCAGCAGCTGGCAACGGGCGGGAGCCGATACGCAGTATTTT.

The chain couples TRBV7-8 to TRBJ1-5; D remains unclear. Between the trimmed V and J ends, which lost 5 bases and 1 base, there was a span of 6 bases. CDR3 length equals 13 residues. Germline values: CDR1 SGHVS, CDR2 FQNEAQ. CDR3 coding DNA: TGTGCCAGCAGCCGAGACAGCAATCAGCCCCAGCATTTT. Residues: CASSRDSNQPQHF.

This chain uses TRBV5-1 with TRBJ2-7; 7 positions match TRBD2. The germline V gene has CDR1 SGHRS and CDR2 YFSETQ. V was clipped by 4 bases and J by 0 bases; unmatched bases: 4. The CDR3 spans 14 residues. The CDR3: CASSGAGASYEQYF. The CDR3 DNA reads TGCGCCAGCAGCGGGGCGGGAGCCTCCTACGAGCAGTACTTC.

The V call is TRBV2, the J call TRBJ2-1, with D unclear. In germline, CDR1 is SNHLY, CDR2 FYNNEI. V was pared by 4 bases and J by 7 bases, with 14 bases between. The CDR3 consists of 14 residues. The CDR3 reads CASSVHQLRNEQFF. CDR3 coding DNA: TGTGCCAGCAGTGTCCATCAACTGCGGAATGAGCAGTTCTTC.

The CDR3 loop reads CASTLTRSYEQYF. CDR3 coding DNA: TGTGCCAGCACCTTGACACGTTCCTACGAGCAGTACTTC. The chain has TRBV6-1 and TRBJ2-7; D not certain. The germline gives CDR1 MNHNS, CDR2 SASEGT. CDR3 length equals 13 residues. The ends were cut back, 7 bases at V and 1 base at J, with 11 bases in the middle.

The V and J genes are TRBV9 and TRBJ1-3, with 7 bases identical to TRBD1. The CDR3 has 14 amino acids. Germline-derived CDR1 and CDR2 are SGDLS and YYNGEE. The ends lost 0 bases at V and 4 bases at J; junction bases unmatched: 1. Here the CDR3 reads CASSVGQGGNTIYF. The CDR3 nucleotides are TGTGCCAGCAGCGTAGGACAGGGAGGAAACACCATATATTTT. The whole variable domain, filled in from reference TRBV9 and TRBJ1-3, reads DSGVTQTPKHLITATGQRVTLRCSPRSGDLSVYWYQQSLDQGLQFLIQYYNGEERAKGNILERFSAQQFPDLHSELNLSSLELGDSALYFCASSVGQGGNTIYFGEGSWLTVV.

This clone has at least ten counts. The chain combines TRBV6-1 with TRBJ1-1, with a tentative D call TRBD1 (5 bases). CDR3 length: 13 residues. V was shortened by 7 bases and J by 2 bases, with 11 bases between the two germline ends. Germline V lookup: CDR1 MNHNS, CDR2 SASEGT. CDR3 nucleotides: TGTGCCAGCAAAGGGGCAGCTAACACTGAAGCTTTCTTT. As protein: CASKGAANTEAFF.

This clone has just a few counts. The J gene is TRBJ2-3, the V gene TRBV5-1; 9 bases align to TRBD2. Germline V gene data show CDR1 as SGHRS and CDR2 as YFSETQ. The V segment lost 0 bases and the J segment 0 bases; nucleotides outside the gene matches: 8. The CDR3 consists of 18 residues. CDR3 residues: CASSLGASGTASTDTQYF. Written as DNA, the CDR3 is TGCGCCAGCAGCTTGGGAGCTAGCGGGACCGCTAGCACAGATACGCAGTATTTT.

V and J are TRBV7-9 and TRBJ2-5; D uncertain. Germline CDR1 reads SEHNR; CDR2 reads FQNEAQ (reference sequence). This CDR3 is built from 11 residues. V lost 5 bases to trimming and J lost 9 bases, with 10 bases between them. The CDR3 reads CASSLSGPQYF. CDR3 sequence (DNA): TGTGCCAGCAGCCTCTCTGGGCCCCAGTACTTC.

This chain uses TRBV2 with TRBJ2-1, with 13 nucleotides matching TRBD2. The CDR3 has 13 residues. CDR1 is SNHLY and CDR2 is FYNNEI in the germline V gene. V dropped 6 bases and J dropped 10; count of bases not matched to a gene: 3. CDR3 region: CASRLGLAGEQFF. The CDR3 DNA sequence: TGTGCCAGCAGGTTGGGACTAGCGGGGGAGCAGTTCTTC.